A selection of T cell receptor beta chains follows, all from one sample in a study of T cells after posttransplantation cyclophosphamide. The data were produced by immunoSEQ multiplex PCR, yet TCRdb's version contains in-frame clones alone and is incomplete. The table lists 23,000 or so clones, around 98% of them singletons, with less than 0.15% in the top ten. Sequenced material: naive CD8+ T cells sorted from PBMCs. These receptors all come from a man aged 35 to 55 in good health, CMV-negative, and a related stem cell transplant donor. CDR3s include the opening cysteine and the closing phenylalanine or tryptophan. D genes are given only for firm matches. Where a row states a size, it is once, few, many or the class of an expanded clone; other rows omit it.

V gene: TRBV7-8
clone size: -
J gene: TRBJ1-5
D gene: -
CDR3 protein: CASSLVRVSNQPQHF
CDR3 DNA: TGTGCCAGCAGCTTAGTCAGGGTGTCCAATCAGCCCCAGCATTTT

V gene: TRBV18
clone size: -
J gene: TRBJ2-1
D gene: TRBD1
CDR3 protein: CASSDRGGNEQFF
CDR3 DNA: TGTGCCAGCTCGGACAGGGGCGGCAATGAGCAGTTCTTC

V gene: TRBV5-1
clone size: -
J gene: TRBJ2-7
D gene: -
CDR3 protein: CASSLAEDYEQYF
CDR3 DNA: TGCGCCAGCAGCTTGGCCGAGGACTACGAGCAGTACTTC

V gene: TRBV9
clone size: -
J gene: TRBJ2-2
D gene: TRBD1
CDR3 protein: CASSLTGGTGELFF
CDR3 DNA: TGTGCCAGCAGCCTTACAGGGGGCACCGGGGAGCTGTTTTTT

V gene: TRBV25-1
clone size: -
J gene: TRBJ2-3
D gene: -
CDR3 protein: CAAGAGRRSTDTQYF
CDR3 DNA: TGTGCCGCGGGGGCGGGCAGGAGGAGCACAGATACGCAGTATTTT

V gene: TRBV5-1
clone size: -
J gene: TRBJ1-1
D gene: -
CDR3 protein: CASSLGRGGHNIEAFF
CDR3 DNA: TGCGCCAGCAGCTTGGGTAGGGGAGGACACAACATTGAAGCTTTCTTT

V gene: TRBV7-8
clone size: -
J gene: TRBJ1-1
D gene: TRBD1
CDR3 protein: CASSTRTGGILNTEAFF
CDR3 DNA: TGTGCCAGCAGCACGCGGACAGGGGGCATTTTGAACACTGAAGCTTTCTTT

V gene: TRBV6-5
clone size: -
J gene: TRBJ2-1
D gene: TRBD2
CDR3 protein: CASTDPGLANEQFF
CDR3 DNA: TGTGCCAGCACCGACCCGGGACTAGCCAATGAGCAGTTCTTC

V gene: TRBV28
clone size: -
J gene: TRBJ2-1
D gene: -
CDR3 protein: CASSYGDNEQFF
CDR3 DNA: TGTGCCAGCAGTTACGGGGACAATGAGCAGTTCTTC

V gene: TRBV7-8
clone size: once
J gene: TRBJ2-2
D gene: TRBD2
CDR3 protein: CASSLTSGRVSGELFF
CDR3 DNA: TGTGCCAGCAGCCTTACTAGCGGGAGAGTCTCCGGGGAGCTGTTTTTT

V gene: TRBV27
clone size: -
J gene: TRBJ1-1
D gene: -
CDR3 protein: CASSLNKNTEAFF
CDR3 DNA: TGTGCCAGCAGTTTAAACAAGAACACTGAAGCTTTCTTT

V gene: TRBV28
clone size: once
J gene: TRBJ1-5
D gene: -
CDR3 protein: CASRPNRASNQPQHF
CDR3 DNA: TGTGCCAGCAGACCCAACAGGGCGAGCAATCAGCCCCAGCATTTT

V gene: TRBV6-1
clone size: -
J gene: TRBJ2-1
D gene: -
CDR3 protein: CASSVLSRELDNEQFF
CDR3 DNA: TGTGCCAGCAGTGTTTTGTCCCGGGAGTTAGACAATGAGCAGTTCTTC

V gene: TRBV28
clone size: once
J gene: TRBJ1-1
D gene: TRBD1
CDR3 protein: CASSPPTGGNTEAFF
CDR3 DNA: TGTGCCAGCAGTCCCCCGACAGGGGGGAACACTGAAGCTTTCTTT

V gene: TRBV7-8
clone size: -
J gene: TRBJ2-1
D gene: TRBD2
CDR3 protein: CASSLAAGLAGGRRYNEQFF
CDR3 DNA: TGTGCCAGCAGCTTAGCGGCCGGACTAGCGGGAGGTAGGAGGTACAATGAGCAGTTCTTC

V gene: TRBV10-3
clone size: -
J gene: TRBJ2-4
D gene: -
CDR3 protein: CAISESLGVGNIQYF
CDR3 DNA: TGTGCCATCAGTGAGTCGTTGGGAGTCGGTAACATTCAGTACTTC

V gene: TRBV28
clone size: -
J gene: TRBJ1-2
D gene: TRBD1
CDR3 protein: CASSWTGADGYTF
CDR3 DNA: TGTGCCAGCAGTTGGACAGGGGCAGATGGCTACACCTTC

V gene: TRBV4-2
clone size: -
J gene: TRBJ1-1
D gene: -
CDR3 protein: CASSQEGGYRDGTFF
CDR3 DNA: TGTGCCAGCAGCCAAGAAGGAGGATACAGGGACGGAACTTTCTTT

V gene: TRBV30
clone size: -
J gene: TRBJ1-2
D gene: -
CDR3 protein: CAWSSGSYGYTF
CDR3 DNA: TGTGCCTGGAGCTCAGGGTCCTATGGCTACACCTTC

V gene: TRBV27
clone size: -
J gene: TRBJ2-1
D gene: TRBD2
CDR3 protein: CASSVTSGMLYNEQFF
CDR3 DNA: TGTGCCAGCAGTGTGACTAGCGGGATGCTTTACAATGAGCAGTTCTTC

V gene: TRBV4-1
clone size: -
J gene: TRBJ2-7
D gene: -
CDR3 protein: CASSSKITTSGEQYF
CDR3 DNA: TGCGCCAGCAGCTCCAAGATCACGACTAGTGGCGAGCAGTACTTC

V gene: TRBV7-7
clone size: -
J gene: TRBJ2-2
D gene: TRBD2
CDR3 protein: CASSLAAGEAAGELFF
CDR3 DNA: TGTGCCAGCAGCTTAGCGGCGGGGGAGGCGGCCGGGGAGCTGTTTTTT

V gene: TRBV7-2
clone size: once
J gene: TRBJ2-1
D gene: -
CDR3 protein: CASSLQAYEQFF
CDR3 DNA: TGTGCCAGCAGCCTCCAGGCGTATGAGCAGTTCTTC

V gene: TRBV7-2
clone size: -
J gene: TRBJ1-1
D gene: TRBD1
CDR3 protein: CASSRLTGDWAEAFF
CDR3 DNA: TGTGCCAGCAGCCGACTTACAGGGGATTGGGCTGAAGCTTTCTTT

V gene: TRBV9
clone size: -
J gene: TRBJ2-1
D gene: TRBD2
CDR3 protein: CASSVAVTSEINEQFF
CDR3 DNA: TGTGCCAGCAGCGTAGCCGTGACTAGCGAGATCAATGAGCAGTTCTTC

V gene: TRBV30
clone size: -
J gene: TRBJ1-1
D gene: -
CDR3 protein: CAWSVTGMNTEAFF
CDR3 DNA: TGTGCCTGGAGTGTAACGGGGATGAACACTGAAGCTTTCTTT

V gene: TRBV19
clone size: -
J gene: TRBJ1-5
D gene: -
CDR3 protein: CASKGGGEPQHF
CDR3 DNA: TGTGCCAGTAAAGGAGGTGGGGAGCCCCAGCATTTT

V gene: TRBV7-9
clone size: -
J gene: TRBJ2-7
D gene: TRBD2
CDR3 protein: CASSLVGTRAYEQYF
CDR3 DNA: TGTGCCAGCAGCTTAGTAGGGACTAGAGCCTACGAGCAGTACTTC

V gene: TRBV4-3
clone size: -
J gene: TRBJ1-4
D gene: -
CDR3 protein: CASSQAPGSTNEKLFF
CDR3 DNA: TGCGCCAGCAGCCAAGCCCCAGGGTCAACTAATGAAAAACTGTTTTTT

V gene: TRBV27
clone size: once
J gene: TRBJ1-4
D gene: -
CDR3 protein: CASSKQGPNEKLFF
CDR3 DNA: TGTGCCAGCAGTAAACAGGGCCCTAATGAAAAACTGTTTTTT

V gene: TRBV27
clone size: -
J gene: TRBJ1-2
D gene: TRBD1
CDR3 protein: CASSPSRGQGRSYGYTF
CDR3 DNA: TGTGCCAGCAGTCCGTCGAGGGGACAGGGGAGATCCTATGGCTACACCTTC

V gene: TRBV7-9
clone size: -
J gene: TRBJ2-5
D gene: TRBD1
CDR3 protein: CASSLGTGQETQYF
CDR3 DNA: TGTGCCAGCAGCTTAGGGACAGGCCAAGAGACCCAGTACTTC

V gene: TRBV15
clone size: once
J gene: TRBJ1-1
D gene: TRBD1
CDR3 protein: CATSSGTGRANTEAFF
CDR3 DNA: TGTGCCACCAGCAGTGGGACAGGGAGGGCGAACACTGAAGCTTTCTTT

V gene: TRBV9
clone size: -
J gene: TRBJ2-2
D gene: TRBD1
CDR3 protein: CASSVRQGVNTGELFF
CDR3 DNA: TGTGCCAGCAGCGTTAGACAGGGGGTAAACACCGGGGAGCTGTTTTTT

V gene: TRBV25-1
clone size: once
J gene: TRBJ2-3
D gene: -
CDR3 protein: CASSERPGSTDTQYF
CDR3 DNA: TGTGCCAGCAGTGAACGTCCGGGGTCAACAGATACGCAGTATTTT

V gene: TRBV27
clone size: -
J gene: TRBJ1-5
D gene: -
CDR3 protein: CASSFGGSQPQHF
CDR3 DNA: TGTGCCAGCAGTTTCGGGGGGTCCCAGCCCCAGCATTTT

V gene: TRBV27
clone size: -
J gene: TRBJ2-1
D gene: TRBD1
CDR3 protein: CASTPPGGNEQFF
CDR3 DNA: TGTGCCAGCACCCCGCCAGGGGGCAATGAGCAGTTCTTC

V gene: TRBV5-5
clone size: few
J gene: TRBJ2-1
D gene: -
CDR3 protein: CASSQSGPSNNEQFF
CDR3 DNA: TGTGCCAGCAGCCAGAGCGGCCCTAGCAACAATGAGCAGTTCTTC

V gene: TRBV9
clone size: -
J gene: TRBJ2-1
D gene: TRBD2
CDR3 protein: CASSVASGLAGYEQFF
CDR3 DNA: TGTGCCAGCAGCGTAGCTTCGGGACTAGCGGGATATGAGCAGTTCTTC

V gene: TRBV6-5
clone size: -
J gene: TRBJ2-7
D gene: -
CDR3 protein: CASSPQGTYEQYF
CDR3 DNA: TGTGCCAGCAGTCCCCAGGGGACCTACGAGCAGTACTTC

V gene: TRBV7-9
clone size: -
J gene: TRBJ2-1
D gene: -
CDR3 protein: CASSQGSPSEYNEQFF
CDR3 DNA: TGTGCCAGCAGCCAGGGGAGTCCTTCCGAATACAATGAGCAGTTCTTC

V gene: TRBV11-2
clone size: -
J gene: TRBJ2-7
D gene: -
CDR3 protein: CASSFRGRLVDEQYF
CDR3 DNA: TGTGCCAGCAGCTTCAGGGGGAGACTAGTGGACGAGCAGTACTTC

V gene: TRBV28
clone size: -
J gene: TRBJ2-3
D gene: -
CDR3 protein: CASSPDRVTDTQYF
CDR3 DNA: TGTGCCAGCAGCCCGGACAGAGTCACAGATACGCAGTATTTT

V gene: TRBV6-1
clone size: once
J gene: TRBJ2-6
D gene: -
CDR3 protein: CASSDWIGGANVLTF
CDR3 DNA: TGTGCCAGCAGTGATTGGATCGGGGGGGCCAACGTCCTGACTTTC

V gene: TRBV14
clone size: -
J gene: TRBJ2-3
D gene: TRBD2
CDR3 protein: CASSQSTLAGSTDTQYF
CDR3 DNA: TGTGCCAGCAGCCAATCCACACTAGCGGGAAGCACAGATACGCAGTATTTT

V gene: TRBV9
clone size: -
J gene: TRBJ1-1
D gene: -
CDR3 protein: CASSSRQAPSEAFF
CDR3 DNA: TGTGCCAGCAGCTCGCGACAGGCCCCCTCTGAAGCTTTCTTT

V gene: TRBV2
clone size: -
J gene: TRBJ2-1
D gene: -
CDR3 protein: CASLSGKTGNEQFF
CDR3 DNA: TGTGCCAGCCTTAGCGGGAAGACAGGGAATGAGCAGTTCTTC

V gene: TRBV9
clone size: -
J gene: TRBJ2-3
D gene: -
CDR3 protein: CASSGTSPDTQYF
CDR3 DNA: TGTGCCAGCAGCGGGACTTCCCCAGATACGCAGTATTTT

V gene: TRBV5-4
clone size: -
J gene: TRBJ2-7
D gene: TRBD2
CDR3 protein: CASSSPGTSYEQYF
CDR3 DNA: TGTGCCAGCAGCAGCCCCGGGACTAGCTACGAGCAGTACTTC

V gene: TRBV19
clone size: -
J gene: TRBJ2-1
D gene: -
CDR3 protein: CASSIVLALYNEQFF
CDR3 DNA: TGTGCCAGTAGTATAGTGTTGGCCCTTTACAATGAGCAGTTCTTC

V gene: TRBV28
clone size: -
J gene: TRBJ2-2
D gene: TRBD2
CDR3 protein: CASIVAGVGTGELFF
CDR3 DNA: TGTGCCAGCATAGTGGCGGGAGTGGGGACCGGGGAGCTGTTTTTT

V gene: TRBV19
clone size: -
J gene: TRBJ2-7
D gene: TRBD1
CDR3 protein: CATSLEDRGQNEQYF
CDR3 DNA: TGTGCCACCTCCCTGGAGGACAGGGGGCAAAACGAGCAGTACTTC

V gene: TRBV19
clone size: -
J gene: TRBJ1-2
D gene: -
CDR3 protein: CASSMRGDYGYTF
CDR3 DNA: TGTGCCAGTAGTATGCGGGGAGACTATGGCTACACCTTC

V gene: TRBV15
clone size: -
J gene: TRBJ2-1
D gene: TRBD2
CDR3 protein: CATAGAGSSYNEQFF
CDR3 DNA: TGTGCCACCGCGGGAGCGGGAAGCTCCTACAATGAGCAGTTCTTC

V gene: TRBV28
clone size: -
J gene: TRBJ1-1
D gene: TRBD1
CDR3 protein: CASSLGTGKTEAFF
CDR3 DNA: TGTGCCAGCAGTTTAGGGACAGGGAAGACTGAAGCTTTCTTT

V gene: TRBV27
clone size: -
J gene: TRBJ2-3
D gene: -
CDR3 protein: CASSLSFSSTDTQYF
CDR3 DNA: TGTGCCAGCAGTTTATCTTTTTCTAGCACAGATACGCAGTATTTT

V gene: TRBV27
clone size: -
J gene: TRBJ1-4
D gene: -
CDR3 protein: CASSLYGRSYVATNEKLFF
CDR3 DNA: TGTGCCAGCAGTTTATATGGCAGGTCCTACGTCGCAACTAATGAAAAACTGTTTTTT

V gene: TRBV4-1
clone size: -
J gene: TRBJ2-5
D gene: TRBD2
CDR3 protein: CASSPGRQETQYF
CDR3 DNA: TGCGCCAGCAGCCCCGGGAGGCAAGAGACCCAGTACTTC

V gene: TRBV30
clone size: -
J gene: TRBJ1-5
D gene: TRBD1
CDR3 protein: CAWSSGQGNQPQHF
CDR3 DNA: TGTGCCTGGAGCTCGGGACAGGGGAATCAGCCCCAGCATTTT